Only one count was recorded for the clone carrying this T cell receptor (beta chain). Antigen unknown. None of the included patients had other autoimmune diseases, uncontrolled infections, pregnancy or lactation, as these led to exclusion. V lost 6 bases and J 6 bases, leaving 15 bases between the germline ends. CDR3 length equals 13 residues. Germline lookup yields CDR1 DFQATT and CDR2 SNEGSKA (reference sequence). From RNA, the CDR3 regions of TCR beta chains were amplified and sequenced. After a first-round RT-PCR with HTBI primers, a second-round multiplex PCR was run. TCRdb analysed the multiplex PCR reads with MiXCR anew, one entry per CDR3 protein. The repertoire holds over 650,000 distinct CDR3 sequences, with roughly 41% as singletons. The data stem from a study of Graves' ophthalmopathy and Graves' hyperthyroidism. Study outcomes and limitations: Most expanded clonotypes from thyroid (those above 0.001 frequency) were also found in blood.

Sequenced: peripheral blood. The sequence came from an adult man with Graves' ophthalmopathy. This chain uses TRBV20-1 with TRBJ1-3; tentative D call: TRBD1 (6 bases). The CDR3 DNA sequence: TGCAGTGCCCCAATCGGGGGCCTAAACACCATATATTTT. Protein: CSAPIGGLNTIYF.